These 10 T cell receptor beta chains originate from one sample sequenced in a study of blood T cell repertoires in COVID-19 (dated by TCRdb to 2019 to 2021). Receptor amplification or capture employed the immunoSEQ multiplex PCR assay. The source is immuneACCESS, and TCRdb retained only in-frame sequences with V and J called. Part of the clones is not carried over; for the studies checked, unresolved V genes explain less than half of this, and the remainder is unexplained. The sample has roughly 240,000 clones on record, roughly 83% of them singletons. The top ten hold approximately 6% of the sample. The sample consisted of peripheral blood. All receptors come from an elderly woman with COVID-19, enrolled during active disease.

The rearrangement uses TRBV11-2 and TRBJ2-1; 10 bases match TRBD2. CDR1 and CDR2 from the germline V gene are SGHAT and FQNNGV. The CDR3 is 15 amino acids. V shed 5 bases, J shed 9 bases, and the junction held 10 bases outside the gene matches. This CDR3 is CASSHPAGGLSEQFF. The DNA for the CDR3 is TGTGCCAGCAGCCACCCAGCGGGGGGGCTTAGTGAGCAGTTCTTC. The complete variable domain, with remaining parts taken from reference TRBV11-2 and TRBJ2-1, reads EAGVAQSPRYKIIEKRQSVAFWCNPISGHATLYWYQQILGQGPKLLIQFQNNGVVDDSQLPKDRFSAERLKGVDSTLKIQPAKLEDSAVYLCASSHPAGGLSEQFFGPGTRLTVL.

The chain employs TRBV28 and TRBJ1-5; D uncertain. Trimming removed 1 base at V and 2 bases at J, with 18 bases between. This CDR3 has 18 residues. Germline values: CDR1 MDHEN, CDR2 SYDVKM. The chain's CDR3 is CASSLLKLGWQGNQPQHF. In nucleotides, the CDR3 is TGTGCCAGCAGTTTATTAAAGTTGGGTTGGCAGGGCAATCAGCCCCAGCATTTT. Based on the CDR3 plus reference TRBV28 and TRBJ1-5, the full variable domain is DVKVTQSSRYLVKRTGEKVFLECVQDMDHENMFWYRQDPGLGLRLIYFSYDVKMKEKGDIPEGYSVSREKKERFSLILESASTNQTSMYLCASSLLKLGWQGNQPQHFGDGTRLSIL.

This chain joins TRBV24-1 and TRBJ2-3; D call uncertain. Trimming left V 3 bases short and J 1 base short, with 16 bases between. Germline CDR1 reads KGHDR; CDR2 reads SFDVKD. This CDR3 region has 17 residues. The CDR3 coding sequence is TGTGCCACCAGTGATCCCAGGTATGGCTTGGGCACAGATACGCAGTATTTT. This encodes CATSDPRYGLGTDTQYF.

V usage is TRBV7-2 and J usage is TRBJ2-6; perhaps TRBD1 as D (6 bases). The CDR3 contains 16 residues. Trimming stripped 5 bases from V and 4 bases from J, with 15 bases between. Germline V gives CDR1 SGHTA, CDR2 FQGNSA. The CDR3 region is CASSLTGLIGANVLTF. CDR3 in DNA: TGTGCCAGCAGCCTCACAGGGTTGATAGGGGCCAACGTCCTGACTTTC. Combining the CDR3 with reference TRBV7-2 and TRBJ2-6 gives the whole variable domain GAGVSQSPSNKVTEKGKDVELRCDPISGHTALYWYRQSLGQGLEFLIYFQGNSAPDKSGLPSDRFSAERTGGSVSTLTIQRTQQEDSAVYLCASSLTGLIGANVLTFGAGSRLTVL.

This clone came up a few times. The chain links TRBV28 to TRBJ1-1, with TRBD1 matching 8 bases. Trimming removed 8 bases from V and 4 bases from J; junction bases left unmatched: 9. CDR3 length: 14 amino acids. The germline CDR1 and CDR2 sequences are MDHEN and SYDVKM. CDR3 in amino acids: CASDRGRVSTEAFF. CDR3 nucleotides: TGTGCCAGCGACAGGGGAAGGGTGAGCACTGAAGCTTTCTTT.

This clone occurred a few times. J is TRBJ1-4 and V is TRBV7-2, with D possibly being TRBD1 (6 bases). Germline V gives CDR1 SGHTA, CDR2 FQGNSA. Between the trimmed V and J ends, which lost 4 bases and 0 bases, there was a span of 18 bases. The CDR3 contains 18 residues. The chain's CDR3 is CASSSPGGGRATNEKLFF. DNA for the CDR3: TGTGCCAGCAGCTCTCCCGGGGGGGGCAGGGCAACTAATGAAAAACTGTTTTTT. Based on the CDR3 plus reference TRBV7-2 and TRBJ1-4, the full variable domain is GAGVSQSPSNKVTEKGKDVELRCDPISGHTALYWYRQSLGQGLEFLIYFQGNSAPDKSGLPSDRFSAERTGGSVSTLTIQRTQQEDSAVYLCASSSPGGGRATNEKLFFGSGTQLSVL.

The genes are TRBV19 and TRBJ1-1; possibly TRBD1 for D (6 bases). Looked up from germline, CDR1 is LNHDA and CDR2 is SQIVND (reference sequence). V was pared by 3 bases and J by 2 bases, with 16 bases between. The CDR3 has 16 amino acids. CDR3 protein: CASSIIRPGTNTEAFF. The CDR3 DNA reads TGTGCCAGTAGTATTATCCGCCCGGGGACAAACACTGAAGCTTTCTTT.

The CDR3 reads CASSVGVDNSPLHF. Here the CDR3 DNA reads TGTGCCAGCAGCGTGGGAGTAGATAATTCACCCCTCCACTTT. The chain recombines TRBV7-3 with TRBJ1-6; D unresolved. The germline gives CDR1 SGHTA, CDR2 FQGTGA. This CDR3 has 14 residues. The V gene lost 5 bases and the J gene lost 5 bases, with 10 bases spanning the gap.

The chain joins TRBV3-1 (or the pseudogene TRBV3-2) to TRBJ2-2, with a tentative D call TRBD1 (6 bases). The CDR3 spans 14 residues. CDR1 and CDR2 (germline): LGHDT, YNNKEL (reference sequence). V shed 1 base and J shed 8 bases, with 11 bases lying between them. The CDR3 sequence: CASSQVRGEGELFF. The CDR3 nucleotides are TGTGCCAGCAGCCAAGTCAGGGGAGAGGGGGAGCTGTTTTTT.

This clone was counted a single time. The rearrangement uses TRBV3-1 (or the pseudogene TRBV3-2) and TRBJ2-2, with unresolved D. V was cut by 1 base and J by 0 bases, with 6 bases left in between. Looked up from germline, CDR1 is LGHDT and CDR2 is YNNKEL (reference sequence). The CDR3 is 15 amino acids. CDR3 DNA: TGTGCCAGCAGCCAAGGGCAGACGAACACCGGGGAGCTGTTTTTT. This translates into CASSQGQTNTGELFF.